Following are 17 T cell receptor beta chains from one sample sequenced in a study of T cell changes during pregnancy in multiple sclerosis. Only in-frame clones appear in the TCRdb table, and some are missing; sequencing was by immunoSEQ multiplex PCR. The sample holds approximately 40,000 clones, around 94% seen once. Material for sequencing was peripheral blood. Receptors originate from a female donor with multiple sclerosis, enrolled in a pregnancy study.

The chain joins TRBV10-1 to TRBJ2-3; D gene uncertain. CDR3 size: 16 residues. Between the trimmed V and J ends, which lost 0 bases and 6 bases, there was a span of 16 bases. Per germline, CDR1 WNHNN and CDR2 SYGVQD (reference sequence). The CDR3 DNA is TGCGCCAGCAGTGAGTCCTCAGCCCTTAGCCGCGATACGCAGTATTTT. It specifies CASSESSALSRDTQYF.

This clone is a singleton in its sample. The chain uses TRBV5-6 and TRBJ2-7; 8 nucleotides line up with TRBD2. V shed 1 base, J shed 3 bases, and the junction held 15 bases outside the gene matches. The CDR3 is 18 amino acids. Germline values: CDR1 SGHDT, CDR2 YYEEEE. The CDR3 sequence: CASSLRWLAGVPSYEQYF. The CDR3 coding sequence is TGTGCCAGCAGCTTGAGGTGGCTAGCGGGTGTCCCAAGCTACGAGCAGTACTTC.

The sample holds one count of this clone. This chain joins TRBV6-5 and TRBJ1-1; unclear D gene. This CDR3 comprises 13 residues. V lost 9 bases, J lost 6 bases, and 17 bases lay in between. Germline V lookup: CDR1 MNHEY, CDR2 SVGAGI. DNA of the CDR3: TGTGCCAGTATTGACCCCAACAAAGCTGAAGCTTTCTTT. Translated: CASIDPNKAEAFF.

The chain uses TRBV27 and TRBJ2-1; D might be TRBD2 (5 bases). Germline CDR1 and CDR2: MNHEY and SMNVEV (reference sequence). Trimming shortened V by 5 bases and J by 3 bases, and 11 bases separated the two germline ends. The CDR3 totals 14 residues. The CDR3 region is CASSPWTFYNEQFF. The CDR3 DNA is TGTGCCAGCAGTCCCTGGACTTTCTACAATGAGCAGTTCTTC.

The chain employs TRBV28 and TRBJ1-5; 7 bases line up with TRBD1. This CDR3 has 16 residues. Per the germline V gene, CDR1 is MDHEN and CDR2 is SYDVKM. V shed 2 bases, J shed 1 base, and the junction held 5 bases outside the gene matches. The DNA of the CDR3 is TGTGCCAGCAGTTTACCTCTGACAGGGAGCAATCAGCCCCAGCATTTT. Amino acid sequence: CASSLPLTGSNQPQHF.

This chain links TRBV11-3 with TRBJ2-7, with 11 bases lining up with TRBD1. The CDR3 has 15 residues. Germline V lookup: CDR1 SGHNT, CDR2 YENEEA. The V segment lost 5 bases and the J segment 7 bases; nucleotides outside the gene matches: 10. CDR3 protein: CASSPGTGGGWEQYF. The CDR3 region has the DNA TGTGCCAGCAGCCCCGGGACAGGGGGAGGTTGGGAGCAGTACTTC.

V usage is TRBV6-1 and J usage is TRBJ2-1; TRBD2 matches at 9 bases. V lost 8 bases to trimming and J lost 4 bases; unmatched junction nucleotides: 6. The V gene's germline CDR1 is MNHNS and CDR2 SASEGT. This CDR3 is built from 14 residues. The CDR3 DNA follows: TGTGCCAGCCGACTAGCGGACTCTTACAATGAGCAGTTCTTC. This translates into CASRLADSYNEQFF.

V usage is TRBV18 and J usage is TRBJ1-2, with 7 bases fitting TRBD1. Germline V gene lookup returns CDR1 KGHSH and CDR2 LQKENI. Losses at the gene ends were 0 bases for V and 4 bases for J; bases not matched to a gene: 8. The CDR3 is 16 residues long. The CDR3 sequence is CASSPPTRDSVYGYTF. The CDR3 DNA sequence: TGTGCCAGCTCACCACCGACCCGGGACAGCGTCTATGGCTACACCTTC. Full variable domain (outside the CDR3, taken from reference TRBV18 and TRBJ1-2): NAGVMQNPRHLVRRRGQEARLRCSPMKGHSHVYWYRQLPEEGLKFMVYLQKENIIDESGMPKERFSAEFPKEGPSILRIQQVVRGDSAAYFCASSPPTRDSVYGYTFGSGTRLTVV.

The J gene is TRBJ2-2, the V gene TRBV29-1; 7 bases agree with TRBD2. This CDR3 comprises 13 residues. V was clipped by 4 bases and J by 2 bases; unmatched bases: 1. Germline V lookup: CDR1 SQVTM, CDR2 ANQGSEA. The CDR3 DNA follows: TGCAGCGTTGCTAGCGGAAACACCGGGGAGCTGTTTTTT. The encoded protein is CSVASGNTGELFF.

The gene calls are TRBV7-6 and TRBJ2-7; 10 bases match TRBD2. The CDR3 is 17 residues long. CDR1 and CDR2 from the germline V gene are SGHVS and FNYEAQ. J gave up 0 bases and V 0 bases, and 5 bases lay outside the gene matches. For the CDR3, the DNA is TGTGCCAGCAGCTTAGCCCCTAGCGGGAGTGGCTCCTACGAGCAGTACTTC. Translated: CASSLAPSGSGSYEQYF.

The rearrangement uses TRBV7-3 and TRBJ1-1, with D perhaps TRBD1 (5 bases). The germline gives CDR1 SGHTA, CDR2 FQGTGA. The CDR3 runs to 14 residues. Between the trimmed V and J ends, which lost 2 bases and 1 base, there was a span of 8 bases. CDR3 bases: TGTGCCAGCAGCTTAGGGGGGAGGAACACTGAAGCTTTCTTT. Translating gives CASSLGGRNTEAFF.

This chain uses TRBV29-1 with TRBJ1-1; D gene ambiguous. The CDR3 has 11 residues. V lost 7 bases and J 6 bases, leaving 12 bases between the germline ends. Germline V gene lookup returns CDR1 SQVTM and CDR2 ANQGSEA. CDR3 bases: TGCAGCGCTGGAGCTGGTGCTGAAGCTTTCTTT. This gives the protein CSAGAGAEAFF.

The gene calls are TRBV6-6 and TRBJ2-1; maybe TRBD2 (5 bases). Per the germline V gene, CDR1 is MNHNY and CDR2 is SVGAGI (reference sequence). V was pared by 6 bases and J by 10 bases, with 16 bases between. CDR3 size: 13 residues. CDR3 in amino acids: CASRADGEGEQFF. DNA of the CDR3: TGTGCCAGCAGAGCGGACGGGGAAGGGGAGCAGTTCTTC.

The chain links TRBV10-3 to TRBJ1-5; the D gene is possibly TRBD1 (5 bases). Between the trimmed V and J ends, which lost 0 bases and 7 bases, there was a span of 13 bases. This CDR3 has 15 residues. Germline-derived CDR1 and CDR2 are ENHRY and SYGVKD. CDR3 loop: CAISESIGQGQPQHF. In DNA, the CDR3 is TGTGCCATCAGTGAGTCCATTGGACAAGGGCAGCCCCAGCATTTT.

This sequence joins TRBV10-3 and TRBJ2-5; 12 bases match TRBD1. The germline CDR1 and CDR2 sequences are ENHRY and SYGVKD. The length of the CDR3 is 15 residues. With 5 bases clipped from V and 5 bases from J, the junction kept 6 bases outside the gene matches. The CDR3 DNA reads TGTGCCATCAGTACCGGGACAGGGGGCCAGGAGACCCAGTACTTC. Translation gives CAISTGTGGQETQYF.

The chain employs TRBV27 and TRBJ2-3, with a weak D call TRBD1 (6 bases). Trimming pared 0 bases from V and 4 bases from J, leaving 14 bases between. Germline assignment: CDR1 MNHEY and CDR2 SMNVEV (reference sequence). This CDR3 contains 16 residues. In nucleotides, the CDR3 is TGTGCCAGCAGTTTATCGGCAGGGGAGAAGGCAGATACGCAGTATTTT. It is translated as CASSLSAGEKADTQYF.

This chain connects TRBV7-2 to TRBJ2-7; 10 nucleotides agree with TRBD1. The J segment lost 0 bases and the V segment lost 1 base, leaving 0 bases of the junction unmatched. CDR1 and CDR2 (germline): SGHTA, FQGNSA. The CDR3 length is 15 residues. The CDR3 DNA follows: TGTGCCAGCAGCTTAGGGGACAGGGGCTCCTACGAGCAGTACTTC. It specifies CASSLGDRGSYEQYF. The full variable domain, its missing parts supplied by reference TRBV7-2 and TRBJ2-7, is GAGVSQSPSNKVTEKGKDVELRCDPISGHTALYWYRQSLGQGLEFLIYFQGNSAPDKSGLPSDRFSAERTGGSVSTLTIQRTQQEDSAVYLCASSLGDRGSYEQYFGPGTRLTVT.